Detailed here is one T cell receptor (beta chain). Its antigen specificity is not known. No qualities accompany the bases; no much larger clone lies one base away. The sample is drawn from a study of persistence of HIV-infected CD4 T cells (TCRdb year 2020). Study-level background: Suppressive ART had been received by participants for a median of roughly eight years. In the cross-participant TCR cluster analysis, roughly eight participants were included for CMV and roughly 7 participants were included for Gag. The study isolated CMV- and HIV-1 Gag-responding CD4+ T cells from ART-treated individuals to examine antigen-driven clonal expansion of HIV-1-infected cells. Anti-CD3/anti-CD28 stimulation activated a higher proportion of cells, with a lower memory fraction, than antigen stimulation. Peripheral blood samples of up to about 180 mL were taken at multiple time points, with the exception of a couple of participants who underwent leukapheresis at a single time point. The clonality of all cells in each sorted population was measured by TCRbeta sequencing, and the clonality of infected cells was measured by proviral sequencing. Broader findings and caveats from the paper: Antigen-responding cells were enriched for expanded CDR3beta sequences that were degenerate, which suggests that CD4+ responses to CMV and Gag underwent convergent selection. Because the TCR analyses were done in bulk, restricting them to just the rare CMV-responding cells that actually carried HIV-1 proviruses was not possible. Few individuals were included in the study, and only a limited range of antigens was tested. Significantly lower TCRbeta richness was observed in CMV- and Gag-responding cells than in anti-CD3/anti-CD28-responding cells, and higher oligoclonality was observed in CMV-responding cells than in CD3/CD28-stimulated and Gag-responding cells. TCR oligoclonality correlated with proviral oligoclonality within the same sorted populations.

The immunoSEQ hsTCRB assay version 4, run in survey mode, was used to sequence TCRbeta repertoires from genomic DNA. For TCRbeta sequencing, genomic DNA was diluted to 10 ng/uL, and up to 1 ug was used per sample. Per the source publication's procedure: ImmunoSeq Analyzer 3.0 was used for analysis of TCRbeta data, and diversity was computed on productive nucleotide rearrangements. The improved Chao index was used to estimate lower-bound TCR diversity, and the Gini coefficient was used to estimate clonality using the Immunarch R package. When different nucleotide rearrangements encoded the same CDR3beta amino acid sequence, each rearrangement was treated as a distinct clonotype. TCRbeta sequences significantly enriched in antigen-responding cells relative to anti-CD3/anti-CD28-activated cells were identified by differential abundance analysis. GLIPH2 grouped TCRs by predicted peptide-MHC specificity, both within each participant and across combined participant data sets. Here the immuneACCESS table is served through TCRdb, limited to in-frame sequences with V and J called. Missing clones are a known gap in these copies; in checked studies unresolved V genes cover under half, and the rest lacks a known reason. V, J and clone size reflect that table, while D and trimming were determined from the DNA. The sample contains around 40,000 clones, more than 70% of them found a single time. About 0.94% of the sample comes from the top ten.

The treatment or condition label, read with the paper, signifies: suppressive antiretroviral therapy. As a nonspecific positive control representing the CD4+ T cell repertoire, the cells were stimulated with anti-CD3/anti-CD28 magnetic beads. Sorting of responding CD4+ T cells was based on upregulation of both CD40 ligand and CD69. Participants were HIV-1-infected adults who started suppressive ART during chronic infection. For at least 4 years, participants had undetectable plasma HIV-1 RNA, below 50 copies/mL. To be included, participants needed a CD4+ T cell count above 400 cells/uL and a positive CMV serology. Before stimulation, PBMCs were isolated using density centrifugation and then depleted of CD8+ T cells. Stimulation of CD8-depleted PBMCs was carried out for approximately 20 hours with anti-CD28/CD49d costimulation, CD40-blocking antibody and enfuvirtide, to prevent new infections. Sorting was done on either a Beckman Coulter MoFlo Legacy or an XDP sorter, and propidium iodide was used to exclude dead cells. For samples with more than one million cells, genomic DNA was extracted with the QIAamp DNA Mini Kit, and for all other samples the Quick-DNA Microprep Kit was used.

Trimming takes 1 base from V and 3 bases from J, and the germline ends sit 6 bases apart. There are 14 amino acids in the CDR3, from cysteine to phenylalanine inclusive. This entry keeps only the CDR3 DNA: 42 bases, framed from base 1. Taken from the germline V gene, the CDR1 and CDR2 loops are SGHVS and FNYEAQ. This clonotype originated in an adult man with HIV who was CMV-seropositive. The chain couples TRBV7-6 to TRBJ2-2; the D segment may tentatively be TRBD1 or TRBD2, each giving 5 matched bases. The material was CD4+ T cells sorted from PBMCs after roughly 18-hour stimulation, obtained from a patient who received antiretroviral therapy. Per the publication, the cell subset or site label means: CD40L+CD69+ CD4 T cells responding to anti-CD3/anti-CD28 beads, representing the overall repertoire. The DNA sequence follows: TGTGCCAGCAGCTTAGTGGGGGACACCGGGGAGCTGTTTTTT. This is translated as CASSLVGDTGELFF.